The entry below gives a single T cell receptor beta chain sequence along with its context. Its antigen is as yet unknown. Genomic DNA acted as the template from which TCR beta VDJ combination and CDR3 sequence profiling were carried out. TCRdb re-called the reads through MiXCR, storing one row per CDR3 protein. The sample consists of some 120,000 distinct CDR3 sequences, around 50% of them appearing once. The sample is drawn from a study of CD8+CD57+ T cells in acquired aplastic anemia. Across the whole study: Roughly 3 ug was the average amount of DNA from sorted CD4+ and CD8+ cells. Healthy donors yielded about 10.8 million CD4+ cell reads on average. Overall study results and limits: No significant difference in CD8+ Simpson's diversity was found between patients and controls.

CDR1 is SNHLY and CDR2 is FYNNEI in the germline V gene. The V gene end was trimmed by 3 bases and the J gene end by 10 bases; junction bases not matched to a gene: 11. This CDR3 has 15 amino acids. The chain links TRBV2 to TRBJ2-1; 8 nucleotides agree with TRBD2. Sequencing used sorted CD4+, CD8+, or CD8+CD57+ T cells (not recorded which) from PBMCs. This clonotype was obtained from a human donor in good health, serving as a control. CDR3 nucleotide sequence: TGTGCCAGCAGTGACGCGGCGGGAGGAACCTACGAGCAGTTCTTC. Translated, it gives CASSDAAGGTYEQFF.